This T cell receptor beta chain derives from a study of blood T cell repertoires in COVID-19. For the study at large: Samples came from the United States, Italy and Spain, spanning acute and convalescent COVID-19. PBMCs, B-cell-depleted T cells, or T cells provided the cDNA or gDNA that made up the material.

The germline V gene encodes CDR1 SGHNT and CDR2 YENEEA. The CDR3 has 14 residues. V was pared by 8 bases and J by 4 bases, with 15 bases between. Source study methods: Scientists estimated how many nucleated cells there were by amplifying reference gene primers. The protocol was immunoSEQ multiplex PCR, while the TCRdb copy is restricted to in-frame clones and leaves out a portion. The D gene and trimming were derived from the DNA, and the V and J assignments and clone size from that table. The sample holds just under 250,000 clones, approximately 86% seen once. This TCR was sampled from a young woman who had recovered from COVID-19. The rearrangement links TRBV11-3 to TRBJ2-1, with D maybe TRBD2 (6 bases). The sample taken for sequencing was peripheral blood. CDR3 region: CASSRAEGYNEQFF. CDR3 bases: TGTGCCAGCTCCCGGGCGGAGGGGTACAATGAGCAGTTCTTC.